This record looks at one T cell receptor beta chain sequence and its context. The antigen is unknown. The CDR3 runs to 14 residues. Germline assignment: CDR1 SGHRS and CDR2 YFSETQ. V was shortened by 4 bases and J by 0 bases, with 10 bases between the two germline ends. From the 5' RACE reads, TCRdb called clonotypes with MiXCR, one entry per CDR3 protein. Of fewer than 750,000 distinct CDR3 sequences listed, 15% to 20% are singletons. The data were taken from a study of CD8 T cells in ankylosing spondylitis. Study results and limitations: Ankylosing spondylitis blood appeared to carry a characteristic TCR beta motif of seven to nine highly homologous variants. Researchers report that disease-linked clones proved CD8+ and relatively rare in peripheral blood.

The source is a male donor with ankylosing spondylitis. Sequencing was performed on blood, either unsorted or a sorted T cell fraction (not recorded which). V gene TRBV5-1 combines with J gene TRBJ1-1; maybe TRBD1 (6 bases). CDR3 in amino acids: CASSTQGLNTEAFF. For the CDR3, the DNA is TGCGCCAGCAGCACTCAGGGGCTGAACACTGAAGCTTTCTTT.